The T cell receptor beta chain under discussion was sequenced for a study of cytomegalovirus exposure and HLA in healthy donors. PCR employed 60 Vbeta and 13 Jbeta primers. TCRdb's table, derived via immunoSEQ multiplex PCR, lists solely in-frame clones and lacks some. In the table there are 150,000 to 200,000 clones, around three quarters of which are singletons. The junction had 4 bases not matched to a gene; V was cut back by 1 base and J by 3 bases. Per germline, CDR1 LNHDA and CDR2 SQIVND (reference sequence). CDR3 length: 16 amino acids. This clone came up a few times. The chain recombines TRBV19 with TRBJ1-1; 11 nucleotides line up with TRBD1. This sequence originates from a woman in her forties or fifties in good health and CMV-seronegative. Material for sequencing was PBMCs. DNA of the CDR3: TGTGCCAGTAGTATAGCGGGACAGGGGGTTGACACTGAAGCTTTCTTT. Its protein is CASSIAGQGVDTEAFF.